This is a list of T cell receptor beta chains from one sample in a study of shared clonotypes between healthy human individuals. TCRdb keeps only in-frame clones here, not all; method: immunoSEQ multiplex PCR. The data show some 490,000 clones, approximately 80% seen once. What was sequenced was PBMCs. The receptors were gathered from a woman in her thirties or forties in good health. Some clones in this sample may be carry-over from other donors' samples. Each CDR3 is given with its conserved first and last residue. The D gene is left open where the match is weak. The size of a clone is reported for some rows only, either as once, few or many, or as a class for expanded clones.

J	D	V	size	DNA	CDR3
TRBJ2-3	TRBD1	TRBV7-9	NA	TGTGCCAGCAGTGGACAGGGGGAAACAGATACGCAGTATTTT	CASSGQGETDTQYF
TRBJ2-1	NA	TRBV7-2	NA	TGTGCCAGCAGCTTGCGGACTTCACCCTTGGCAGAGCAGTTCTTC	CASSLRTSPLAEQFF
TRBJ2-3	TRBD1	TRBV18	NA	TGTGCCAGCTCACCACAGGGGGCGAGCACAGATACGCAGTATTTT	CASSPQGASTDTQYF
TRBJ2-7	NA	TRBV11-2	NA	TGTGCCAGCAGCGCGGGACAGTTCTACGAGCAGTACTTC	CASSAGQFYEQYF
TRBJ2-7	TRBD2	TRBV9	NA	TGTGCCAGCAGCGTAGCGAGCGGGACCCCCTACGAGCAGTACTTC	CASSVASGTPYEQYF
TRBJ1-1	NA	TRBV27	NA	TGTGCCAGCAGTTATAATCAGGCGGGTGAAGCTTTCTTT	CASSYNQAGEAFF
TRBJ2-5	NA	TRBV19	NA	TGTGCCAGTAGTATACAGGGGGGAGAGACCCAGTACTTC	CASSIQGGETQYF
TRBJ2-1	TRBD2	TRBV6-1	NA	TGTGCCAGCAGTGAAGAGGGTAGCGGGAGGAAAAATGAGCAGTTCTTC	CASSEEGSGRKNEQFF
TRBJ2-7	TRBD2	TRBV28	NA	TGTGCCAGCAGTTTATTATCTTCGCGGGAGTTTGGTGAGCAGTACTTC	CASSLLSSREFGEQYF
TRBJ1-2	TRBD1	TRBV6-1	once	TGTGCCAGCAGTGAAGCAGGGGGCGTCACCTATGGCTACACCTTC	CASSEAGGVTYGYTF
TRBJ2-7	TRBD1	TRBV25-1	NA	TGTGCCAGCAGTGGGACAGGGGGCGTCTCCTACGAGCAGTACTTC	CASSGTGGVSYEQYF
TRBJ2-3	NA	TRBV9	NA	TGTGCCAGCAGCGTAGTTGGGGGAGGCCTCACAGATACGCAGTATTTT	CASSVVGGGLTDTQYF
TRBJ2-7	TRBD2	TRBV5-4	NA	TGTGCCAGCAGCTCGGGGGGACTAGCGGGAGACTACGAGCAGTACTTC	CASSSGGLAGDYEQYF
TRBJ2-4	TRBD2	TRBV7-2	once	TGTGCCAGCAGCACCCTAGCGGGAGGGGGGGACATTCAGTACTTC	CASSTLAGGGDIQYF
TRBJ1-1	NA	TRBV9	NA	TGTGCCAGCAGCGTAGATCATGAGTGGACTGAAGCTTTCTTT	CASSVDHEWTEAFF
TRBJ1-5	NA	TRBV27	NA	TGTGCCAGCAGTTTAGGGCATCAGCCCCAGCATTTT	CASSLGHQPQHF
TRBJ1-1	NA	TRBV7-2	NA	TGTGCCAGCAGCTTAGTGGGCAGCTCCAGTGAAGCTTTCTTT	CASSLVGSSSEAFF
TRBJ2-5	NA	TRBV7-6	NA	TGTGCCAGCAGCCAGGGGCCTCGGGAGACCCAGTACTTC	CASSQGPRETQYF
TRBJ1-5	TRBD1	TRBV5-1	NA	TGCGCCAGCAGGGGCGGGACAGGTGACAATCAGCCCCAGCATTTT	CASRGGTGDNQPQHF
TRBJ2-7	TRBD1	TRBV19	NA	TGTGCCAGTAGTCGAAGTGGGACAGGGTCCTACGAGCAGTACTTC	CASSRSGTGSYEQYF
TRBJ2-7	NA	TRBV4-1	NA	TGCGCCAGCAGCTTTCGACTAGTCGGGGAAACCTACGAGCAGTACTTC	CASSFRLVGETYEQYF
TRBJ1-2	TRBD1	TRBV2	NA	TGTGCCAGCAGTGGACGGGACAGGGGGTTGTACACCTTC	CASSGRDRGLYTF
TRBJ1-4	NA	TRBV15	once	TGTGCCACCAGCAGAGATAAGTGGGCAGCTAATGAAAAACTGTTTTTT	CATSRDKWAANEKLFF
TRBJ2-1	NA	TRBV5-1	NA	TGCGCCAGCAGTTTTGTATCGGGGAATGAGCAGTTCTTC	CASSFVSGNEQFF
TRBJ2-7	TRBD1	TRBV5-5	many	TGTGCCAGCAGCTCACTACCGGGACAGGGGTTCGGGCAGTACTTC	CASSSLPGQGFGQYF
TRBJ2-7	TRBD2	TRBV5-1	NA	TGCGCCAGCAGCTTGGCTAGCGGGAGCCTCGAGCAGTACTTC	CASSLASGSLEQYF
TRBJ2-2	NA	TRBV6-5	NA	TGTGCCAGCAGTCCTACTACGGGGGCATCCGGGGAGCTGTTTTTT	CASSPTTGASGELFF
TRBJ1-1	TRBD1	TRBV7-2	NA	TGTGCCAGCAGCTTAGAGTCAGGGGGAACTGAAGCTTTCTTT	CASSLESGGTEAFF
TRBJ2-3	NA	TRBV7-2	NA	TGTGCCAGCGAGAGGTGGAGGGAGATTGGCACAGATACGCAGTATTTT	CASERWREIGTDTQYF
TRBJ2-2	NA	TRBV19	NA	TGTGCCAGTAGGAAGACGACCTCCAGTGCGAACACCGGGGAGCTGTTTTTT	CASRKTTSSANTGELFF
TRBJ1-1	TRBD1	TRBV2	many	TGTGCCAGCACCGGGTTGGGGACAGGGAACACTGAAGCTTTCTTT	CASTGLGTGNTEAFF
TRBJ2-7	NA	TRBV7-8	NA	TGTGCCAGCAGATTTAGCGACTCCTACGAGCAGTACTTC	CASRFSDSYEQYF
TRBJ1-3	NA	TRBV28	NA	TGTGCCAGCAGTTTTACGAGCTCTGGAAACACCATATATTTT	CASSFTSSGNTIYF
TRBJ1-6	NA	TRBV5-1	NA	TGCGCCAGCAGCGACAATCGAGAGGGGAGTGATTCACCCCTCCACTTT	CASSDNREGSDSPLHF
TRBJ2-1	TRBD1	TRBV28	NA	TGTGCCAGCAGGACCCCCGGGACAGGGGAAAATGAGCAGTTCTTC	CASRTPGTGENEQFF
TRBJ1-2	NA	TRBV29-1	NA	TGCAGCGTAGATTACCCTTGGAAGAGGGTATATGGCTACACCTTC	CSVDYPWKRVYGYTF
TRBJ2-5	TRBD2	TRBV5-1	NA	TGCGCCAGCAGCGGGGGGGACTATCAAGAGACCCAGTACTTC	CASSGGDYQETQYF